A selection of T cell receptor beta chains follows, all from one sample in a study of cytomegalovirus exposure and HLA in healthy donors. Some clones are missing from TCRdb's copy, which holds only in-frame ones; the method was immunoSEQ multiplex PCR. The data hold 150,000 to 200,000 clones, with just over 75% observed a single time. Sequencing input: PBMCs. These receptors were collected from a woman aged 30 to 39 in good health and CMV-seropositive. The CDR3 runs from the conserved cysteine through the conserved F or W. Each record gives: V gene, CDR3 protein.

TRBV28 | CAGTGGYGYTF
TRBV18 | CASSPGTGNSPLHF
TRBV5-1 | CASSATGTGVGNTIYF
TRBV29-1 | CSGLGGGQAIYNEQFF
TRBV15 | CATSKQGANNQPQHF
TRBV6-1 | CALSVRTGGYEQYF
TRBV6-5 | CASSYLIRPGGTEAFF
TRBV18 | CASSPPQGTGAPSAGKLFF
TRBV28 | CASSLSGGFTEAFF
TRBV19 | CASEQGGRGQPQHF
TRBV30 | CAWTPSGPGSYEQYF
TRBV28 | CASSLTDSYGYTF
TRBV6-6 | CASSYPKSEQPQHF
TRBV19 | CASLQGFGYTF
TRBV6-1 | CASTGQGNYGYTF
TRBV28 | CASSRPGRGSYGYTF
TRBV18 | CASSPGLPYEQYF
TRBV4-3 | CASSQRGGDTEAFF
TRBV9 | CASSPHGRGGANYEQYF
TRBV27 | CASSSNRGLGEKLFF
TRBV5-4 | CASSLTVTGGANTGELFF
TRBV13 | CASSLGRGEQYF
TRBV7-2 | CASLRQMNTEAFF
TRBV25-1 | CASQLGRVGKLFF
TRBV20-1 | CSAYREETQYF
TRBV19 | CASSSSGRAPYEQYF
TRBV19 | CASSMARGANTEAFF
TRBV19 | CASSITSGSGNGYTF
TRBV20-1 | CSAHRAGELFF
TRBV10-1 | CASSDGGFGSGELFF
TRBV5-4 | CASHSRRELAYNEQFF
TRBV29-1 | CSVDRDYQETQYF
TRBV19 | CASSITGYDEQFF
TRBV19 | CASSIRAGGDHNEQFF
TRBV19 | CACQGLEAFF
TRBV7-9 | CASSLTTGVYGYTF
TRBV5-1 | CASSGTGVPIYGYTF
TRBV5-5 | CASSLGPKTNYGYTF
TRBV5-6 | CASSPGQNYGYTF
TRBV30 | CAWSGTSGTNEQFF
TRBV19 | CASSMTSRGETDTQYF
TRBV27 | CASSLFGVAFF
TRBV7-2 | CASSPGQGHNSPLHF
TRBV4-3 | CASSQDTNPIITNEKLFF